This TCR beta chain emerged from a study of human T cells and chemical hapten exposure. There are many counts of this clonotype. Specified time point: patch test 2, 6 weeks after DPC sensitization. Treatment defined: therapeutic diphenylcyclopropenone sensitization with weekly scalp DPC. TCRdb processed the RACE reads anew with MiXCR; each CDR3 protein has one entry. The profile shows fewer than 80,000 distinct CDR3 sequences, 10% of them singletons. The origin of this receptor is a woman in her 50s with alopecia areata. Some clones in this sample may be carry-over from other donors' samples. The source was whole blood, collected in connection with sensitization to the hapten diphenylcyclopropenone (DPC).

Here the CDR3 DNA reads TGTGCCAGCAGCGACAGGGGCGGAAATCAGCCCCAGCATTTT. Its translation: CASSDRGGNQPQHF. The chain joins TRBV6-1 to TRBJ1-5, with 8 bases that match TRBD1. J gave up 4 bases and V 6 bases, and 5 bases lay outside the gene matches. The CDR3 runs to 14 residues. Germline loops: CDR1 MNHNS, CDR2 SASEGT.